A selection of T cell receptor beta chains follows, all from one sample in a study of early stage breast cancer tumors. The assay was immunoSEQ multiplex PCR, and TCRdb's table has in-frame clones only and misses some. The top ten hold around 34% of the sample, which has about 30,000 clones, roughly two thirds seen once. The sequencing input was blood. The source is a person aged 45 to 60 with breast cancer. Both conserved end residues are part of each CDR3. D genes are given only for firm matches. Clone size is given for some rows only: seen once, a few or many times, or a class if the clone is expanded.

cdr3_aa: CASSLATGDTQYF
cdr3_nt: TGTGCCAGCAGCTTAGCCACAGGGGATACGCAGTATTTT
d_call: NA
v_call: TRBV7-9
clone_size: few
j_call: TRBJ2-3
cdr3_length: 13

cdr3_aa: CSVMEQGGYGYTF
cdr3_nt: TGCAGCGTTATGGAGCAGGGGGGCTATGGCTACACCTTC
d_call: TRBD1
v_call: TRBV29-1
clone_size: NA
j_call: TRBJ1-2
cdr3_length: 13

cdr3_aa: CASSPSRGSTGELFF
cdr3_nt: TGTGCCAGCAGTCCCTCTAGGGGCTCCACCGGGGAGCTGTTTTTT
d_call: NA
v_call: TRBV6-1
clone_size: NA
j_call: TRBJ2-2
cdr3_length: 15

cdr3_aa: CASSQTAGLMDRGQDYGYTF
cdr3_nt: TGTGCCAGCAGCCAGACCGCCGGGCTGATGGACAGGGGCCAGGACTATGGCTACACCTTC
d_call: TRBD1
v_call: TRBV4-2
clone_size: NA
j_call: TRBJ1-2
cdr3_length: 20

cdr3_aa: CASTRGRYEQYF
cdr3_nt: TGTGCCAGCACCCGGGGCCGCTACGAGCAGTACTTC
d_call: NA
v_call: TRBV2
clone_size: NA
j_call: TRBJ2-7
cdr3_length: 12

cdr3_aa: CASRHRDPLYNEQFF
cdr3_nt: TGTGCCAGCCGACACAGGGACCCCCTTTACAATGAGCAGTTCTTC
d_call: NA
v_call: TRBV5-6
clone_size: NA
j_call: TRBJ2-1
cdr3_length: 15

cdr3_aa: CASAIRGQETQYF
cdr3_nt: TGTGCCAGCGCCATAAGGGGGCAAGAGACCCAGTACTTC
d_call: NA
v_call: TRBV5-4
clone_size: NA
j_call: TRBJ2-5
cdr3_length: 13

cdr3_aa: CATGGHDYEQYF
cdr3_nt: TGTGCCACCGGCGGGCACGACTACGAGCAGTACTTC
d_call: NA
v_call: TRBV2
clone_size: NA
j_call: TRBJ2-7
cdr3_length: 12

cdr3_aa: CASSDDSSEQYF
cdr3_nt: TGTGCCAGCAGTGACGACAGTAGCGAGCAGTACTTC
d_call: NA
v_call: TRBV6-5
clone_size: NA
j_call: TRBJ2-7
cdr3_length: 12

cdr3_aa: CAISGAPDRNSNQPQHF
cdr3_nt: TGTGCCATCAGTGGAGCTCCGGACAGGAATAGCAATCAGCCCCAGCATTTT
d_call: TRBD1
v_call: TRBV10-3
clone_size: NA
j_call: TRBJ1-5
cdr3_length: 17

cdr3_aa: CASSPEQGAFSGANVLTF
cdr3_nt: TGTGCCAGCAGCCCGGAACAGGGGGCCTTCTCTGGGGCCAACGTCCTGACTTTC
d_call: TRBD1
v_call: TRBV5-4
clone_size: few
j_call: TRBJ2-6
cdr3_length: 18

cdr3_aa: CASSLGAGGIDTQYF
cdr3_nt: TGTGCCAGCAGCTTGGGGGCGGGAGGGATCGATACGCAGTATTTT
d_call: TRBD2
v_call: TRBV11-3
clone_size: NA
j_call: TRBJ2-3
cdr3_length: 15

cdr3_aa: CASQREGRDTQYF
cdr3_nt: TGTGCCAGCCAGCGGGAGGGCCGAGATACGCAGTATTTT
d_call: TRBD2
v_call: TRBV5-4
clone_size: NA
j_call: TRBJ2-3
cdr3_length: 13

cdr3_aa: CASSLSAGSGANVLTF
cdr3_nt: TGTGCCAGCAGCTTATCGGCGGGCTCTGGGGCCAACGTCCTGACTTTC
d_call: NA
v_call: TRBV7-3
clone_size: NA
j_call: TRBJ2-6
cdr3_length: 16

cdr3_aa: CASSQGRAYHTIYF
cdr3_nt: TGTGCCAGCAGCCAAGGGAGGGCGTATCACACCATATATTTT
d_call: NA
v_call: TRBV14
clone_size: NA
j_call: TRBJ1-3
cdr3_length: 14

cdr3_aa: CASEGQETYEQYF
cdr3_nt: TGTGCCAGCGAAGGACAGGAAACCTACGAGCAGTACTTC
d_call: TRBD1
v_call: TRBV6-1
clone_size: NA
j_call: TRBJ2-7
cdr3_length: 13

cdr3_aa: CASSQLAEAFF
cdr3_nt: TGTGCCAGCTCCCAACTGGCTGAAGCTTTCTTT
d_call: NA
v_call: TRBV18
clone_size: few
j_call: TRBJ1-1
cdr3_length: 11

cdr3_aa: CASSVRPGTSTDTQYF
cdr3_nt: TGCGCCAGCAGTGTTAGACCCGGGACAAGCACAGATACGCAGTATTTT
d_call: NA
v_call: TRBV10-2
clone_size: NA
j_call: TRBJ2-3
cdr3_length: 16

cdr3_aa: CASSTGSQPQHF
cdr3_nt: TGTGCCAGCTCAACGGGGTCCCAGCCCCAGCATTTT
d_call: NA
v_call: TRBV18
clone_size: NA
j_call: TRBJ1-5
cdr3_length: 12

cdr3_aa: CASSSHSGTARYGYTF
cdr3_nt: TGTGCCAGCAGTTCGCACTCCGGGACGGCGCGCTATGGCTACACCTTC
d_call: NA
v_call: TRBV6-5
clone_size: NA
j_call: TRBJ1-2
cdr3_length: 16

cdr3_aa: CASSLDGQWLAGAETQYF
cdr3_nt: TGTGCCAGCAGCTTAGATGGGCAGTGGCTAGCGGGAGCGGAGACCCAGTACTTC
d_call: TRBD2
v_call: TRBV11-2
clone_size: NA
j_call: TRBJ2-5
cdr3_length: 18

cdr3_aa: CASSLGTAYEQYF
cdr3_nt: TGTGCCAGCTCCCTAGGGACAGCCTACGAGCAGTACTTC
d_call: TRBD1
v_call: TRBV18
clone_size: NA
j_call: TRBJ2-7
cdr3_length: 13

cdr3_aa: CASSRGGEQFF
cdr3_nt: TGTGCCAGCAGCCGAGGCGGTGAGCAGTTCTTC
d_call: NA
v_call: TRBV11-3
clone_size: NA
j_call: TRBJ2-1
cdr3_length: 11

cdr3_aa: CASSPKSNGPTIYF
cdr3_nt: TGTGCCAGCTCCCCGAAGAGTAACGGGCCCACCATATATTTT
d_call: NA
v_call: TRBV7-2
clone_size: NA
j_call: TRBJ1-3
cdr3_length: 14

cdr3_aa: CASSPKNRGTRSLAFF
cdr3_nt: TGTGCCAGCAGCCCTAAAAACAGGGGGACCAGAAGCTTAGCTTTCTTT
d_call: TRBD1
v_call: TRBV11-3
clone_size: NA
j_call: TRBJ1-1
cdr3_length: 16

cdr3_aa: CAWSVRLGTGDEQFF
cdr3_nt: TGTGCCTGGAGTGTACGGCTAGGGACGGGGGATGAGCAGTTCTTC
d_call: NA
v_call: TRBV30
clone_size: few
j_call: TRBJ2-1
cdr3_length: 15

cdr3_aa: CASSLTVSNYGYTF
cdr3_nt: TGTGCCAGCAGTTTAACGGTCAGCAACTATGGCTACACCTTC
d_call: NA
v_call: TRBV27
clone_size: NA
j_call: TRBJ1-2
cdr3_length: 14

cdr3_aa: CACPRTASTDTQYF
cdr3_nt: TGTGCCTGCCCCCGGACAGCTAGCACAGATACGCAGTATTTT
d_call: NA
v_call: TRBV30
clone_size: NA
j_call: TRBJ2-3
cdr3_length: 14

cdr3_aa: CSVAQMGAKNIQYF
cdr3_nt: TGCAGCGTGGCCCAGATGGGGGCCAAAAACATTCAGTACTTC
d_call: NA
v_call: TRBV29-1
clone_size: NA
j_call: TRBJ2-4
cdr3_length: 14

cdr3_aa: CASSESGTGEEQYF
cdr3_nt: TGTGCCAGCAGTGAATCCGGGACAGGGGAAGAGCAGTACTTC
d_call: TRBD1
v_call: TRBV27
clone_size: NA
j_call: TRBJ2-7
cdr3_length: 14

cdr3_aa: CASSLDGAGTTEAFF
cdr3_nt: TGTGCCAGCAGCTTAGATGGGGCCGGCACTACTGAAGCTTTCTTT
d_call: NA
v_call: TRBV11-2
clone_size: NA
j_call: TRBJ1-1
cdr3_length: 15

cdr3_aa: CASSLRGWNTEAFF
cdr3_nt: TGTGCCAGCAGCTTACGGGGTTGGAACACTGAAGCTTTCTTT
d_call: NA
v_call: TRBV7-9
clone_size: NA
j_call: TRBJ1-1
cdr3_length: 14

cdr3_aa: CASSSGGNLYEQYF
cdr3_nt: TGTGCCAGCAGCTCCGGGGGCAACCTATACGAGCAGTACTTC
d_call: NA
v_call: TRBV6-8
clone_size: NA
j_call: TRBJ2-7
cdr3_length: 14

cdr3_aa: CASSYEAAPGANVLTF
cdr3_nt: TGTGCCAGCAGTTACGAGGCCGCCCCTGGGGCCAACGTCCTGACTTTC
d_call: NA
v_call: TRBV6-5
clone_size: NA
j_call: TRBJ2-6
cdr3_length: 16

cdr3_aa: CASSRSNYGELFF
cdr3_nt: TGTGCCAGCAGCCGTTCAAACTACGGGGAGCTGTTTTTT
d_call: NA
v_call: TRBV14
clone_size: NA
j_call: TRBJ2-2
cdr3_length: 13

cdr3_aa: CAWRAGSLNEQFF
cdr3_nt: TGTGCCTGGAGGGCCGGGAGTTTAAATGAGCAGTTCTTC
d_call: NA
v_call: TRBV30
clone_size: NA
j_call: TRBJ2-1
cdr3_length: 13

cdr3_aa: CASSLAEGFSGNTIYF
cdr3_nt: TGTGCCAGCAGCTTAGCGGAGGGGTTCTCTGGAAACACCATATATTTT
d_call: NA
v_call: TRBV11-1
clone_size: medium-sized
j_call: TRBJ1-3
cdr3_length: 16

cdr3_aa: CASSNGRTETQYF
cdr3_nt: TGTGCCAGCAGCAACGGGCGGACGGAGACCCAGTACTTC
d_call: NA
v_call: TRBV6-5
clone_size: few
j_call: TRBJ2-5
cdr3_length: 13

cdr3_aa: CASSLDGVVHEQYF
cdr3_nt: TGTGCCAGCAGCTTGGACGGTGTTGTGCACGAGCAGTACTTC
d_call: NA
v_call: TRBV13
clone_size: NA
j_call: TRBJ2-7
cdr3_length: 14